The 21 T cell receptor beta chains listed next were all sequenced from one sample in a study of T cell responses to AZD1222 COVID-19 vaccine. Clones were read by immunoSEQ multiplex PCR, and TCRdb kept only the in-frame ones, dropping some. The sample has approximately 97,000 clones; about 88% are singletons. The sequencing used peripheral blood, collected on day 0 of AZD1222 vaccination. These receptors were obtained from an adult in good health.

V and J are TRBV10-3 and TRBJ2-1; possible D gene TRBD1, 5 bases. V was shortened by 4 bases and J by 10 bases, with 11 bases between the two germline ends. Germline assignment: CDR1 ENHRY and CDR2 SYGVKD. CDR3 length: 12 amino acids. CDR3 coding DNA: TGTGCCATCAGTGCCAACAGGTTCGAGCAGTTCTTC. Its translation is CAISANRFEQFF.

V and J are TRBV5-1 and TRBJ2-2; TRBD2 agrees at 16 bases. After removal of 4 bases from V and 5 bases from J, the junction contained 2 bases not matched to a gene. The CDR3 consists of 16 residues. The V gene's germline CDR1 is SGHRS and CDR2 YFSETQ. CDR3 region: CASSQGLAGGTGELFF. Written as DNA, the CDR3 is TGCGCCAGCAGCCAGGGACTAGCGGGAGGGACCGGGGAGCTGTTTTTT.

The gene calls are TRBV29-1 and TRBJ2-1; 7 nucleotides match TRBD2. The V gene's germline CDR1 is SQVTM and CDR2 ANQGSEA. V lost 3 bases and J lost 5; bases outside the gene matches: 19. This CDR3 comprises 18 residues. DNA for the CDR3: TGCAGCGTTGATCTTTTTAAACCAGCGGGATTTAGTGACAATGAGCAGTTCTTC. It is translated as CSVDLFKPAGFSDNEQFF.

The CDR3: CASSLQTAPASYEQYF. The CDR3, as DNA: TGTGCCAGCAGCTTACAAACAGCTCCCGCCTCCTACGAGCAGTACTTC. The chain combines TRBV7-2 with TRBJ2-7, with D unclear. The CDR3 sequence is 16 residues long. V was trimmed by 2 bases and J by 0 bases, leaving 14 bases between them. Germline CDR1 and CDR2: SGHTA and FQGNSA.

This clone came up a few times. V usage is TRBV5-1 and J usage is TRBJ2-5; the match to TRBD1 covers 9 bases. CDR3 length equals 15 residues. Germline values: CDR1 SGHRS, CDR2 YFSETQ. J lost 4 bases, V lost 3 bases, and 7 bases had no gene match. DNA for the CDR3: TGCGCCAGCAGCTCAAACACAGGGGGCGGAGAGACCCAGTACTTC. Protein sequence: CASSSNTGGGETQYF. Full variable domain (outside the CDR3, taken from reference TRBV5-1 and TRBJ2-5): KAGVTQTPRYLIKTRGQQVTLSCSPISGHRSVSWYQQTPGQGLQFLFEYFSETQRNKGNFPGRFSGRQFSNSRSEMNVSTLELGDSALYLCASSSNTGGGETQYFGPGTRLLVL.

The chain couples TRBV4-2 to TRBJ2-2; 11 positions agree with TRBD2. This CDR3 region has 16 residues. The J segment lost 2 bases and the V segment lost 3 bases, leaving 2 bases of the junction unmatched. Germline CDR1 reads LGHNA; CDR2 reads YNFKEQ. As DNA, the CDR3 is TGTGCCAGCAGCCAGGGACTAGCGGTTAACACCGGGGAGCTGTTTTTT. Amino acid sequence: CASSQGLAVNTGELFF.

The chain is built from TRBV5-6 and TRBJ2-1, with D perhaps assigned TRBD1 or TRBD2 (6 bases each). CDR3 length equals 16 residues. Germline values: CDR1 SGHDT, CDR2 YYEEEE. Trimming pared 1 base from V and 4 bases from J, leaving 15 bases between. The chain's CDR3 is CASSLTGANLYNEQFF. In DNA, the CDR3 is TGTGCCAGCAGCTTGACGGGGGCGAATTTGTACAATGAGCAGTTCTTC.

This clone has just one count. The chain carries TRBV27 and TRBJ2-3; perhaps TRBD2 as D (5 bases). The CDR3 extends over 14 amino acids. Germline values: CDR1 MNHEY, CDR2 SMNVEV (reference sequence). V was shortened by 4 bases and J by 7 bases, with 15 bases between the two germline ends. Here the CDR3 DNA reads TGTGCCAGCAGTTCCCCGTTCAGCGGAAATACGCAGTATTTT. The encoded protein is CASSSPFSGNTQYF.

CDR3 sequence reads: CATSRDGQGRANYGYTF. CDR3 nucleotides: TGTGCCACCAGCAGAGATGGGCAGGGTCGAGCTAACTATGGCTACACCTTC. This chain uses TRBV15 with TRBJ1-2; maybe TRBD1 (5 bases). Germline-derived CDR1 and CDR2 are LNHNV and YYDKDF (reference sequence). CDR3 length equals 17 residues. V lost 0 bases, J lost 0 bases, and 14 bases lay in between. Together with reference TRBV15 and TRBJ1-2, the CDR3 gives the full variable domain: DAMVIQNPRYQVTQFGKPVTLSCSQTLNHNVMYWYQQKSSQAPKLLFHYYDKDFNNEADTPDNFQSRRPNTSFCFLDIRSPGLGDTAMYLCATSRDGQGRANYGYTFGSGTRLTVV.

The chain combines TRBV19 with TRBJ2-7; perhaps TRBD2 as D (6 bases). The V end lost 3 bases, the J end lost 2 bases, and 14 bases lay between the germline ends. Germline V gives CDR1 LNHDA, CDR2 SQIVND (reference sequence). The CDR3 extends over 15 amino acids. The CDR3 DNA reads as TGTGCCAGTAGTATCGAAGCGGGCCAGACCTACGAGCAGTACTTC. Its translation is CASSIEAGQTYEQYF.

The rearrangement joins TRBV27 to TRBJ1-4; D unclear. CDR3 length: 13 amino acids. V dropped 4 bases and J dropped 8 bases, with 11 bases sitting between them. The germline V gene encodes CDR1 MNHEY and CDR2 SMNVEV (reference sequence). CDR3 in DNA: TGTGCCAGCAGTTCCCAGAGAGTCGAAAAACTGTTTTTT. It translates to CASSSQRVEKLFF.

The CDR3 nucleotides read TGTGCCAGTAGTATGATAGGAAACGCGAACACCGGGGAGCTGTTTTTT. It is translated as CASSMIGNANTGELFF. The chain is built from TRBV19 and TRBJ2-2; D unresolved. Deletions cut 3 bases from V and 0 bases from J, with 11 bases between. The germline V gene has CDR1 LNHDA and CDR2 SQIVND (reference sequence). The length of the CDR3 is 16 residues.

The chain uses TRBV24-1 and TRBJ1-2; 8 nucleotides agree with TRBD1. Germline-derived CDR1 and CDR2 are KGHDR and SFDVKD. The ends lost 3 bases at V and 5 bases at J; junction bases unmatched: 19. This CDR3 contains 19 residues. CDR3 in DNA: TGTGCCACCAGTGATGGACAGGGAGGGAAGTTCAAACTTGTATATGGCTACACCTTC. Amino acid sequence: CATSDGQGGKFKLVYGYTF.

The CDR3 nucleotides read TGTGCCAGCACCGACATAGGCCCCGGGGTGGGACAATCACCCCTCCACTTT. This translates into CASTDIGPGVGQSPLHF. This chain joins TRBV28 and TRBJ1-6, with D perhaps matching TRBD1 (6 bases). V lost 7 bases, J lost 10 bases, and 26 bases lay in between. CDR3 length: 17 amino acids. From germline, CDR1 is MDHEN and CDR2 SYDVKM.

The genes are TRBV14 and TRBJ1-1, with D hard to call. V was cut by 0 bases and J by 12 bases, with 5 bases left in between. CDR3 length: 10 residues. In germline, CDR1 is SGHDN, CDR2 FVKESK. CDR3 amino acids: CASSQDITFF. CDR3 sequence (DNA): TGTGCCAGCAGCCAAGATATAACTTTCTTT.

There are a few counts of this clone. The chain carries TRBV4-3 and TRBJ2-2; 7 bases map to TRBD1. This CDR3 spans 16 amino acids. Germline CDR1 and CDR2: LGHNA and YSLEER. With 0 bases clipped from V and 1 base from J, the junction kept 2 bases outside the gene matches. CDR3 region: CASSQDRDRNTGELFF. CDR3 DNA: TGCGCCAGCAGCCAAGACCGGGACAGGAACACCGGGGAGCTGTTTTTT.

The chain couples TRBV11-2 to TRBJ1-4; possible D gene TRBD1, 5 bases. Trimming shortened V by 5 bases and J by 11 bases, and 15 bases separated the two germline ends. Germline CDR1 is SGHAT and CDR2 is FQNNGV. There are 13 residues in the CDR3. CDR3 loop: CASSHGQAGKLFF. In DNA, the CDR3 is TGTGCCAGCAGCCACGGACAAGCGGGTAAACTGTTTTTT.

The V call is TRBV6-2 or TRBV6-3, the J call TRBJ1-5; D uncertain. The CDR3 length is 14 residues. V was cut by 2 bases and J by 7 bases, with 12 bases left in between. Germline values: CDR1 MNHEY, CDR2 SVGEGT. The CDR3 here is CASSYTQRGQPQHF. The CDR3 DNA reads TGTGCCAGCAGTTACACCCAAAGAGGGCAGCCCCAGCATTTT.

The chain joins TRBV12-3 or TRBV12-4 to TRBJ1-1; unclear D gene. The CDR3 runs to 12 residues. With 3 bases removed from V and 1 base from J, the gap between germline ends came to 3 bases. For the CDR3, the DNA is TGTGCCAGCAGTTTCTCGAACACTGAAGCTTTCTTT. It codes for CASSFSNTEAFF.

By sample share, this clone is medium-sized. The same CDR3 also results from other DNA sequences found in this sample. The V and J genes are TRBV7-3 and TRBJ2-5, with D unresolved. CDR1 and CDR2 (germline): SGHTA, FQGTGA. V was clipped by 1 base and J by 0 bases, with 0 bases between them. The CDR3 length is 12 residues. CDR3 coding DNA: TGTGCCAGCAGCTTAAACCAAGAGACCCAGTACTTC. Translating gives CASSLNQETQYF.

In this sample, this clone turned up once. The chain links TRBV21-1 to TRBJ2-3. TRBV21-1 is a listed pseudogene. The CDR3 runs 15 residues. CDR3 region: CASSEPGRYTDTQYF. The CDR3, as DNA: TGTGCCAGCAGCGAGCCGGGACGTTACACAGATACGCAGTATTTT.